Described below is a single T cell receptor (beta chain) sequence and its context. No antigen is known for it. In total, around 600 healthy bone marrow donors made up the cohort. At the time of sampling, every cohort member was nominally healthy, though immune exposures that went unrecorded were likely present. The donor tested CMV seronegative and was one of the 352 seronegative cohort members. Every donor gave a peripheral blood sample, and the peripheral blood mononuclear cells from that sample were used for TCR beta sequencing. The Qiagen DNeasy Blood Extraction Kit was used to extract genomic DNA from the blood cell samples. Receptor amplification or capture employed the immunoSEQ multiplex PCR assay. The multiplex PCR relied on a mix of 60 forward primers for TCR Vbeta segments and 13 reverse primers for TCR Jbeta segments. The CDR3 region of rearranged TCR beta genes was amplified from genomic DNA with a multiplex PCR assay. The amplified TCR beta libraries were sequenced on the Illumina HiSeq System as 87-base-pair reads. On the study's bioinformatics: A later analysis tallied 70 million to 100 million unique TCR beta chains across the 700 or so repertoires, and some 12 million of those chains were shared by two or more donors. A nearest-neighbor algorithm error-corrected the raw reads and collapsed the reads into unique sequences, merging closely related sequences to remove PCR and sequencing errors. V, D and J gene segments were assigned by aligning CDR3 sequences to IMGT reference sequences. Each retained sequence needed at least a six-nucleotide match to both a V gene segment and a J gene segment. Rearrangements were classified as productive when the CDR3 lacked stop codons and remained in frame with V and J, and all other rearrangements were classified as non-productive. Following IMGT convention, CDR3 was defined as the stretch from the second conserved V-encoded cysteine to the conserved J-encoded phenylalanine. Sequences without an unambiguous match to a single V gene segment were excluded from the earlier analysis of several hundred of the donors. In an earlier analysis of roughly 500 of the donors, V segments were called functional above 56.7% productive rearrangements and were called segregating when the between-donor standard deviation exceeded 5%. A statistical classification framework was built for diagnosing cytomegalovirus status from the catalog of TCR beta chain sequences. V and J gene assignment, in a later analysis, came from comparing TCR nucleotide sequences with IMGT/GENE-DB human TR gene sequences. A later analysis assigned CDR3 sequences and most-parsimonious VDJ recombination scenarios with the TCRdist pipeline. A later analysis defined each TCR beta chain by its CDR3 amino acid sequence plus V-gene family, and excluded reads lacking a unique V-gene family. In a later analysis, fewer than 600 highly shared, low-generation-probability nucleotide sequences were removed to address suspected cross-contamination and a sequencing artifact. In a later analysis, a clonal expansion index for each public chain was calculated from normalized within-repertoire ranks of inferred template counts. In a later analysis, generation probabilities were computed with a VDJ recombination model fitted to out-of-frame rearrangements, and the resulting probabilities were checked against IGoR. Hypergeometric tests were used in a later analysis to score TCR-TCR, TCR-HLA and TCR-CMV co-occurrence, with a repertoire-size bias correction applied to the TCR pairs. False discovery rates were estimated in a later analysis by permuting HLA or CMV assignments 20 times. A later analysis grouped co-occurring TCRs with DBSCAN, adding TCRdist sequence similarity when clustering within HLA-allele-positive subsets. Co-occurrence clustering excluded repertoires with fewer than 30,000 or more than 120,000 public chains, plus five with anomalous nucleotide sharing. Drawn from immuneACCESS, this table holds only the in-frame rearrangements with V and J called that TCRdb kept. Clones are partly lost; checked studies trace under half to an unresolved V gene and leave the rest unexplained. V, J and clone size were drawn from that table, and D and trimming were deduced from the DNA. For this sample, the table gives some 39,000 clones. Over 3.5% of the sample rests with the top ten.

This entry belongs to a study of cytomegalovirus exposure and HLA in healthy donors (dated by TCRdb to between 2016 and 2019). As for the study more broadly: An earlier analysis of 587 of the donors reported 250 to 300 Gb of sequence data and 117 million unique TCR beta sequences from around 200 million T cells. The T cell repertoires of about 700 subjects were profiled by immunosequencing and related to cytomegalovirus serostatus. Of the roughly 430 genotyped donors, around 81% fell in the genetic ancestry cluster associated with self-reported Caucasian donors. An early release that covered some 630 HLA-typed donors contained about 290 gigabases of sequencing data and about 84 million unique TCR sequences. Along with the roughly 670-subject first cohort, a separate validation cohort of over a hundred different subjects was used. Both class I and class II loci were covered by HLA typing, at four-digit resolution. To decide whether each TCR beta V gene segment behaved as functional or pseudogenic, an earlier analysis of 587 of the donors relied on high-throughput TCR beta sequencing. The number of typed donors differed by locus: roughly 629-630 for A, B, C, DRB1 and DQB1; approximately 530 for DQA1; 606 for DPA1; and around 470 for DPB1. Roughly five DR-DQ haplotypes were treated as single units for association and clustering because of strong linkage in the cohort. To predict cytomegalovirus infection status, the study combined high-throughput TCR immunosequencing, statistical association of individual TCRs with disease status, and machine learning. In the later analysis, no new phenotypic data were used to find candidate immune exposures; instead, reliance was placed on TCR beta sequences and their occurrence across donors. A later analysis re-analyzed previously published TCR beta repertoires from roughly 630 donors and added high-resolution HLA genotyping to study TCR occurrence patterns. Alongside the repertoire data, information on donor age, sex, ethnicity and CMV serostatus was compiled. On average, around 240,000 unique TCR beta nucleotide sequences were sequenced per donor among some 420 genotyped donors of the cohort, with 15% to 20% of those sequences being non-productive. The study aimed to test whether signatures of past pathogen exposure could be identified by cataloging public T cell receptors. In a later genetic analysis, genome-wide SNP genotypes for about 65% of the roughly 670 donors were used, and that subset was treated as a discovery cohort. All discovery cohort repertoires had been generated using a single sequencing platform. Overall results and qualifications from the work: Several of the top co-occurrence clusters appeared to be linked to parvovirus B19, influenza, CMV and Epstein-Barr virus, according to a later analysis. Because HLA typing was unavailable for some donors at each locus, only the typed subset was used in association tests. A further reported finding was that TCR beta sequences accurately predicted the HLA-A and HLA-B alleles for most subjects in the first cohort. When HLA alleles, especially DR and DQ, strongly co-occurred, TCR associations were difficult to assign to individual alleles. A later analysis found that most CMV-associated TCR beta chains appeared HLA-restricted, with HLA associations seemingly driven largely by CMV exposure. Immune exposure information for the cohort was limited to CMV serostatus. The study gave a list of about 150 TCR beta chains associated with cytomegalovirus. Because counts were too low, roughly 16 rarely observed V segments, including chromosome 9 orphons, were left out of the earlier analysis of a few hundred of the donors. Compared with equally common non-associated chains, HLA-associated TCR beta chains in a later analysis were more clonally expanded and had lower generation probabilities. Correlated functional status among segregating V segments might reflect linkage disequilibrium, but an unknown experimental factor could not be ruled out. The cohort was sequenced for TCR beta chains only, and without alpha or paired-chain data the features that could be detected were limited. Presence/absence analyses assumed roughly uniform sequencing depth across donors, an assumption that may not hold. A later analysis found that TCR association rates varied across HLA loci, with DRB1 alleles showing the most associated TCRs and HLA-C alleles the fewest. A group of highly shared sequence variants was considered likely to be a technical artifact of the sequencing pipeline. Specific HLA alleles were associated with around 18,000 TCR beta sequences at a false discovery rate of 0.05 in a later analysis. It was suggested by the authors that the approach could potentially be generalized to other disease states and immunological phenotypes. Most TCR sequences were seen in very few donors, while some public TCRs were found in many individuals. In vitro tests confirmed that three of the cytomegalovirus-associated TCR beta chains recognize cytomegalovirus antigens. According to a later genetic analysis, donors in an Asian-associated ancestry cluster had fewer N-insertions in productive TCRs than the approximately 670-donor mean. V-gene and J-gene trimming of TCR beta chains was associated with a missense DCLRE1C variant in a later genetic analysis, and the association was replicated in an independent cohort. In an earlier analysis of 587 of the donors, most TCR beta V segments were observed in productive rearrangements about 90% or about 30% of the time, broadly matching IMGT annotations. The classifier was reported to diagnose cytomegalovirus status with high specificity and sensitivity in both the original and validation cohorts.

The TCR sequence derives from a male donor in good health and CMV-seronegative. Sample: PBMCs.

Here the CDR3 is given as CASSFAPDGGDNEQFF. The DNA sequence is TGTGCCAGCAGCTTTGCCCCTGACGGAGGGGACAATGAGCAGTTCTTC. The chain employs TRBV12-1 and TRBJ2-1; TRBD2, the D gene given by the table, was not confirmed from the DNA. TRBV12-1 is deemed a pseudogene. There are 16 amino acids in the CDR3, from cysteine to phenylalanine inclusive. Only the CDR3 part of the read is kept: 48 bases, read in frame from the first base.